A selection of T cell receptor beta chains follows, all from one sample in a study of blood T cell repertoires in COVID-19. Generated by immunoSEQ multiplex PCR, the TCRdb table keeps only in-frame clones and is missing some. The sample has 250,000 to 300,000 clones, roughly 85% seen once; the top ten hold less than 2.5%. The sequencing sample was made of PBMCs or T cells enriched from blood (not recorded which). The source is a woman aged 45-59 years who had recovered from COVID-19. CDR3s include the opening cysteine and the closing phenylalanine or tryptophan. The order of the fields is V gene, J gene, D gene, clone size, CDR3 protein, CDR3 DNA. The D gene is left open where the match is weak. For some rows the clone size is stated as once, few or many, or as a class when expanded; others skip it.

v_call: TRBV27
j_call: TRBJ2-1
d_call: .
clone_size: .
cdr3_aa: CASRVTGWYNEQFF
cdr3_nt: TGTGCCAGCAGGGTGACAGGTTGGTACAATGAGCAGTTCTTC

v_call: TRBV7-8
j_call: TRBJ1-5
d_call: .
clone_size: .
cdr3_aa: CASSQDSYSNQPQHF
cdr3_nt: TGTGCCAGCAGCCAAGACAGTTATAGCAATCAGCCCCAGCATTTT

v_call: TRBV3-1/TRBV3-2
j_call: TRBJ2-2
d_call: TRBD2
clone_size: .
cdr3_aa: CASSQLASGSRSRELFF
cdr3_nt: TGTGCCAGCAGCCAACTAGCTAGCGGGAGCCGTTCCCGGGAGCTGTTTTTT

v_call: TRBV4-1
j_call: TRBJ2-7
d_call: TRBD2
clone_size: .
cdr3_aa: CASSPGLAHSYEQYF
cdr3_nt: TGCGCCAGCAGCCCAGGACTAGCGCACTCCTACGAGCAGTACTTC

v_call: TRBV3-1/TRBV3-2
j_call: TRBJ2-3
d_call: TRBD2
clone_size: .
cdr3_aa: CASSHLAGEAPSTDTQYF
cdr3_nt: TGTGCCAGCAGCCATCTAGCGGGAGAGGCACCTAGCACAGATACGCAGTATTTT

v_call: TRBV2
j_call: TRBJ1-5
d_call: .
clone_size: .
cdr3_aa: CASSRDRGGNQPQHF
cdr3_nt: TGTGCCAGCAGTCGGGATCGGGGTGGCAATCAGCCCCAGCATTTT

v_call: TRBV9
j_call: TRBJ2-1
d_call: TRBD2
clone_size: .
cdr3_aa: CASSVRGDNEQFF
cdr3_nt: TGTGCCAGCAGCGTCCGGGGGGACAATGAGCAGTTCTTC

v_call: TRBV5-1
j_call: TRBJ2-7
d_call: .
clone_size: .
cdr3_aa: CASSWGGTSYEQYF
cdr3_nt: TGCGCCAGCAGCTGGGGCGGTACCTCCTACGAGCAGTACTTC

v_call: TRBV5-4
j_call: TRBJ1-1
d_call: .
clone_size: .
cdr3_aa: CASSSPTANTEAFF
cdr3_nt: TGTGCCAGCAGCTCCCCGACAGCGAACACTGAAGCTTTCTTT

v_call: TRBV3-1/TRBV3-2
j_call: TRBJ2-7
d_call: TRBD1
clone_size: .
cdr3_aa: CASSQTGHGGEQYF
cdr3_nt: TGTGCCAGCAGCCAGACAGGGCATGGTGGCGAGCAGTACTTC

v_call: TRBV10-3
j_call: TRBJ1-4
d_call: .
clone_size: .
cdr3_aa: CAISESGRNEKLFF
cdr3_nt: TGTGCCATCAGTGAGTCCGGTCGTAATGAAAAACTGTTTTTT

v_call: TRBV11-1
j_call: TRBJ2-1
d_call: .
clone_size: .
cdr3_aa: CASSLAGANEQFF
cdr3_nt: TGTGCCAGCAGCTTAGCAGGGGCCAATGAGCAGTTCTTC

v_call: TRBV4-1
j_call: TRBJ1-3
d_call: .
clone_size: .
cdr3_aa: CASSQDGQSSGNTIYF
cdr3_nt: TGCGCCAGCAGCCAAGATGGACAGAGCTCTGGAAACACCATATATTTT

v_call: TRBV29-1
j_call: TRBJ2-1
d_call: TRBD2
clone_size: .
cdr3_aa: CSVVRINPRGDEQFF
cdr3_nt: TGCAGCGTTGTTCGGATTAATCCCCGGGGGGATGAGCAGTTCTTC

v_call: TRBV10-3
j_call: TRBJ1-1
d_call: .
clone_size: .
cdr3_aa: CAIKGEGGNTEAFF
cdr3_nt: TGTGCCATCAAGGGGGAAGGGGGAAACACTGAAGCTTTCTTT

v_call: TRBV19
j_call: TRBJ1-3
d_call: TRBD1
clone_size: .
cdr3_aa: CASGDRSGNTIYF
cdr3_nt: TGTGCCAGTGGGGACAGAAGTGGAAACACCATATATTTT

v_call: TRBV9
j_call: TRBJ2-2
d_call: .
clone_size: .
cdr3_aa: CASSPTTTTGELFF
cdr3_nt: TGTGCCAGCAGCCCAACTACTACAACCGGGGAGCTGTTTTTT

v_call: TRBV28
j_call: TRBJ1-3
d_call: TRBD1
clone_size: .
cdr3_aa: CASTSGGADTIYF
cdr3_nt: TGTGCCAGCACCTCAGGGGGCGCCGACACCATATATTTT

v_call: TRBV3-1/TRBV3-2
j_call: TRBJ2-7
d_call: TRBD1
clone_size: .
cdr3_aa: CASSPRDRENEQYF
cdr3_nt: TGTGCCAGCAGCCCTCGGGACAGGGAAAACGAGCAGTACTTC

v_call: TRBV19
j_call: TRBJ2-7
d_call: TRBD2
clone_size: .
cdr3_aa: CASSMVSGDPYEQYF
cdr3_nt: TGTGCCAGTAGTATGGTAAGCGGGGACCCCTACGAGCAGTACTTC

v_call: TRBV18
j_call: TRBJ1-6
d_call: .
clone_size: few
cdr3_aa: CASSPGGEVSYNSPLHF
cdr3_nt: TGTGCCAGCTCACCGGGGGGTGAGGTGTCCTATAATTCACCCCTCCACTTT

v_call: TRBV6-5
j_call: TRBJ2-5
d_call: TRBD2
clone_size: .
cdr3_aa: CASSYGRAKETQYF
cdr3_nt: TGTGCCAGCAGTTACGGGAGGGCCAAAGAGACCCAGTACTTC

v_call: TRBV12-5
j_call: TRBJ2-1
d_call: .
clone_size: .
cdr3_aa: CASGLPGTLRNEQFF
cdr3_nt: TGTGCTAGTGGTTTGCCAGGGACATTGCGCAATGAGCAGTTCTTC

v_call: TRBV27
j_call: TRBJ1-5
d_call: TRBD1
clone_size: .
cdr3_aa: CASSLTGNQPQHF
cdr3_nt: TGTGCCAGCAGTTTGACAGGGAACCAGCCCCAGCATTTT

v_call: TRBV7-2
j_call: TRBJ2-5
d_call: TRBD2
clone_size: .
cdr3_aa: CASSNQGLHQETQYF
cdr3_nt: TGTGCCAGCAGCAACCAGGGACTACACCAAGAGACCCAGTACTTC

v_call: TRBV11-3
j_call: TRBJ2-1
d_call: TRBD2
clone_size: .
cdr3_aa: CASSLDDSGINEQFF
cdr3_nt: TGTGCCAGCAGCTTAGACGATAGCGGGATTAATGAGCAGTTCTTC

v_call: TRBV6-1
j_call: TRBJ1-1
d_call: .
clone_size: once
cdr3_aa: CASSENRMNTEAFF
cdr3_nt: TGTGCCAGCAGTGAGAACAGAATGAACACTGAAGCTTTCTTT

v_call: TRBV11-2
j_call: TRBJ2-5
d_call: .
clone_size: .
cdr3_aa: CASSWAGGYQETQYF
cdr3_nt: TGTGCCAGCAGTTGGGCCGGCGGGTATCAAGAGACCCAGTACTTC

v_call: TRBV7-2
j_call: TRBJ2-2
d_call: TRBD1
clone_size: .
cdr3_aa: CASLPGTGGWERGTGELFF
cdr3_nt: TGTGCCAGTCTCCCCGGGACAGGGGGCTGGGAGAGGGGCACCGGGGAGCTGTTTTTT

v_call: TRBV5-6
j_call: TRBJ1-1
d_call: .
clone_size: few
cdr3_aa: CASSFGRYNTEAFF
cdr3_nt: TGTGCCAGCAGCTTTGGCAGATATAACACTGAAGCTTTCTTT

v_call: TRBV7-2
j_call: TRBJ2-7
d_call: .
clone_size: .
cdr3_aa: CASSLSGTSSYEQYF
cdr3_nt: TGTGCCAGCAGCTTATCGGGTACGAGCTCCTACGAGCAGTACTTC

v_call: TRBV29-1
j_call: TRBJ2-7
d_call: TRBD2
clone_size: .
cdr3_aa: CSARSLAGVYEQYF
cdr3_nt: TGCAGCGCCCGAAGCCTAGCGGGAGTCTACGAGCAGTACTTC

v_call: TRBV3-1/TRBV3-2
j_call: TRBJ1-5
d_call: TRBD1
clone_size: .
cdr3_aa: CASSQGVVTGASNQPQHF
cdr3_nt: TGTGCCAGCAGCCAAGGGGTGGTTACAGGGGCGAGCAATCAGCCCCAGCATTTT

v_call: TRBV3-1/TRBV3-2
j_call: TRBJ1-4
d_call: .
clone_size: .
cdr3_aa: CASRQGFTNEKLFF
cdr3_nt: TGTGCCAGCAGGCAGGGGTTCACTAATGAAAAACTGTTTTTT

v_call: TRBV27
j_call: TRBJ2-1
d_call: .
clone_size: .
cdr3_aa: CASSRQIVNNEQFF
cdr3_nt: TGTGCCAGCAGTCGACAGATAGTTAATAATGAGCAGTTCTTC

v_call: TRBV19
j_call: TRBJ1-5
d_call: .
clone_size: once
cdr3_aa: CASSILLNPSSNQPQHF
cdr3_nt: TGTGCCAGTAGTATCCTATTGAACCCAAGCAGCAATCAGCCCCAGCATTTT

v_call: TRBV28
j_call: TRBJ1-1
d_call: TRBD1
clone_size: .
cdr3_aa: CASILTGGTEAFF
cdr3_nt: TGTGCCAGCATCCTGACAGGGGGCACTGAAGCTTTCTTT